The 20 T cell receptor beta chains below come from one sample, sequenced in a study of early T cells in non-severe SARS-CoV-2 infection. A single record per CDR3 protein comes from TCRdb applying MiXCR to the 5' RACE reads. Among 80,000 to 100,000 distinct CDR3 sequences, about 10% were seen once, and the ten largest hold roughly 4.5%. The sequenced sample was whole blood, obtained at baseline. Receptors originate from an adult who was a healthcare worker with PCR-confirmed SARS-CoV-2 infection or an uninfected control (not recorded which).

The chain is built from TRBV10-3 and TRBJ2-3, with TRBD2 matching over 8 bases. The CDR3 sequence is 14 residues long. J gave up 4 bases and V 6 bases, and 6 bases lay outside the gene matches. Germline loops: CDR1 ENHRY, CDR2 SYGVKD. The CDR3 region has the DNA TGTGCCATCAGCGGGAGGGGGGGAGCAGATACGCAGTATTTT. Its translation is CAISGRGGADTQYF.

The chain uses TRBV30 and TRBJ1-6, with a weak D call TRBD1 (6 bases). CDR1 is GTSNPN and CDR2 is SVGIG in the germline V gene (reference sequence). This CDR3 has 12 residues. Between the trimmed V and J ends, which lost 6 bases and 9 bases, there was a span of 12 bases. CDR3 sequence: CACQDSGSPLHF. CDR3 DNA: TGTGCCTGCCAGGACAGCGGTTCACCCCTCCACTTT.

V is TRBV11-2 and J is TRBJ2-7; a possible D gene is TRBD1 (6 bases). Germline V gene data show CDR1 as SGHAT and CDR2 as FQNNGV. Trimming pared 5 bases from V and 6 bases from J, leaving 26 bases between. The CDR3 has 17 residues. For the CDR3, the DNA is TGTGCCAGCAGCAGACCGGGGCAGGGGTTCACGGGTTCCGAGCAGTACTTC. Protein sequence: CASSRPGQGFTGSEQYF.

J is TRBJ2-3 and V is TRBV18; TRBD2 aligns across 10 bases. The trim removed 3 bases at V and 5 bases at J, leaving 8 bases unmatched. The CDR3 is 16 residues long. Germline values: CDR1 KGHSH, CDR2 LQKENI. In DNA form, the CDR3 reads TGTGCCAGCTCACCCGAACTAGCGGGGAAGGGAGATACGCAGTATTTT. This gives the protein CASSPELAGKGDTQYF.

As regards this clonotype: Relative to the germline gene, one junction end is altered; a read error may explain this. This rearrangement joins TRBV7-6 to TRBJ2-7, with D possibly matching TRBD2 (5 bases). Germline V gene sequence: CDR1 SGHVS, CDR2 FNYEAQ. The CDR3 has 13 amino acids. CDR3 protein: CASSLEEEYEQYF. The CDR3 DNA reads TGTGCCAGCAGCTTAGAGGAGGAATACGAGCAATACTTC.

This clonotype occurred a few times. The chain employs TRBV24-1 and TRBJ1-2; possible D gene TRBD1, 6 bases. The CDR3 has 15 residues. The germline V gene encodes CDR1 KGHDR and CDR2 SFDVKD. V was pared by 5 bases and J by 1 base, with 13 bases between. The CDR3 DNA is TGTGCCACCAGTGCGGACAGCGGGAATAACTATGGCTACACCTTC. It translates to CATSADSGNNYGYTF.

This clonotype came up many times. This chain links TRBV7-9 with TRBJ2-3, with TRBD2 identical over 10 bases. The CDR3 has 17 amino acids. After removal of 5 bases from V and 2 bases from J, the junction contained 10 bases not matched to a gene. The germline V gene encodes CDR1 SEHNR and CDR2 FQNEAQ (reference sequence). Here the CDR3 reads CASSPQRGGLDTDTQYF. In nucleotides, the CDR3 is TGTGCCAGCAGCCCACAGCGGGGGGGCCTCGACACAGATACGCAGTATTTT.

There are a few counts of this clonotype. V usage is TRBV11-2 and J usage is TRBJ2-2, with D possibly called TRBD1 or TRBD2 (5 bases each). This CDR3 has 15 residues. V lost 5 bases, J lost 1 base, and 11 bases lay in between. In germline, CDR1 is SGHAT, CDR2 FQNNGV. CDR3 region: CASSLGRMNTGELFF. The CDR3 DNA is TGTGCCAGCAGCCTGGGACGGATGAACACCGGGGAGCTGTTTTTT. Filled out from reference TRBV11-2 and TRBJ2-2, the complete variable domain reads EAGVAQSPRYKIIEKRQSVAFWCNPISGHATLYWYQQILGQGPKLLIQFQNNGVVDDSQLPKDRFSAERLKGVDSTLKIQPAKLEDSAVYLCASSLGRMNTGELFFGEGSRLTVL.

This clonotype was observed a few times. The CDR3 protein is CSATRGGPRSLTGELFF. The CDR3 region has the DNA TGCAGTGCTACTCGGGGGGGCCCAAGATCGCTCACCGGGGAGCTGTTTTTT. The chain carries TRBV20-1 and TRBJ2-2; the match to TRBD2 covers 8 bases. The J segment lost 4 bases and the V segment lost 4 bases, leaving 14 bases of the junction unmatched. The CDR3 length is 17 residues. Looked up from germline, CDR1 is DFQATT and CDR2 is SNEGSKA (reference sequence).

This chain links TRBV7-9 with TRBJ2-7, with D possibly being TRBD2 (5 bases). This CDR3 region has 13 residues. V was clipped by 2 bases and J by 5 bases, with 10 bases between them. In germline, CDR1 is SEHNR, CDR2 FQNEAQ (reference sequence). The CDR3 region is CASSLISGNEQYF. The CDR3 DNA reads as TGTGCCAGCAGCTTAATTTCGGGGAACGAGCAGTACTTC.

This clonotype was seen a handful of times. The chain joins TRBV20-1 to TRBJ1-1, with no clear D. Per germline, CDR1 DFQATT and CDR2 SNEGSKA (reference sequence). V was clipped by 0 bases and J by 5 bases, with 16 bases between them. The CDR3 extends over 15 amino acids. CDR3 region: CSARDVGSGGTEAFF. The CDR3 bases are TGCAGTGCTAGAGATGTGGGGTCTGGTGGTACTGAAGCTTTCTTT.

This clonotype was observed a few times. This chain connects TRBV18 to TRBJ1-6; 7 bases match TRBD1. Germline V gene lookup returns CDR1 KGHSH and CDR2 LQKENI. V shed 6 bases and J 7 bases; nucleotides not matched to a gene: 9. CDR3 length equals 15 residues. The CDR3 here is CASSSGQAPNSPLHF. The CDR3 coding sequence is TGTGCCAGCTCGTCTGGACAGGCACCAAATTCACCCCTCCACTTT.

This chain connects TRBV25-1 to TRBJ1-1; D not resolved. V lost 7 bases to trimming and J lost 0 bases, with 12 bases between them. CDR1 is MGHDK, CDR2 SYGVNS, per germline. This CDR3 contains 14 residues. The CDR3 here is CASTKTGLNTEAFF. In DNA, the CDR3 is TGTGCCAGCACCAAGACTGGGTTGAACACTGAAGCTTTCTTT. The full variable domain, with the rest looked up from reference TRBV25-1 and TRBJ1-1, is EADIYQTPRYLVIGTGKKITLECSQTMGHDKMYWYQQDPGMELHLIHYSYGVNSTEKGDLSSESTVSRIRTEHFPLTLESARPSHTSQYLCASTKTGLNTEAFFGQGTRLTVV.

The CDR3 reads CASSIGSDSAQYF. The CDR3 region has the DNA TGTGCCAGTAGTATAGGCTCGGATAGTGCCCAGTACTTC. The V gene is TRBV19, the J gene TRBJ2-5; D call uncertain. Germline V lookup: CDR1 LNHDA, CDR2 SQIVND (reference sequence). V shed 1 base and J shed 9 bases, with 12 bases lying between them. This CDR3 region has 13 residues.

The V call is TRBV9, the J call TRBJ2-2; D is unclear. This CDR3 has 13 amino acids. V was shortened by 0 bases and J by 7 bases, with 7 bases between the two germline ends. CDR1 and CDR2 from the germline V gene are SGDLS and YYNGEE. The CDR3 loop is CASSVAIGGELFF. The CDR3 bases are TGTGCCAGCAGCGTAGCAATCGGCGGGGAGCTGTTTTTT.

The chain uses TRBV14 and TRBJ2-1; TRBD1 matches 9 bases. The CDR3 runs to 14 residues. V shed 4 bases and J 7 bases; nucleotides not matched to a gene: 5. CDR1 is SGHDN, CDR2 FVKESK, per germline. Here the CDR3 DNA reads TGTGCCAGCAGCCCCGGGACAGGGAAGAATGAGCAGTTCTTC. Residues: CASSPGTGKNEQFF.

This clonotype was seen repeatedly, ten times or more. The rearrangement links TRBV12-3 or TRBV12-4 to TRBJ2-2; D uncertain. The CDR3 has 14 residues. Trimming took off 6 bases at V and 1 base at J, with 9 bases between the two ends. CDR3 protein: CASSPPENTGELFF. CDR3 nucleotide sequence: TGTGCCAGCAGCCCGCCAGAGAACACCGGGGAGCTGTTTTTT.

The chain recombines TRBV2 with TRBJ2-7, with D tentatively TRBD1 (5 bases). This CDR3 contains 13 residues. In germline, CDR1 is SNHLY, CDR2 FYNNEI. V was clipped by 4 bases and J by 6 bases, with 13 bases between them. In DNA form, the CDR3 reads TGTGCCAGCAGTGTTAGACGACAGATCGAGCAGTACTTC. The encoded protein is CASSVRRQIEQYF.

The chain couples TRBV4-2 to TRBJ2-7; TRBD2 matches at 12 bases. CDR3 length: 16 residues. Germline CDR1 LGHNA, CDR2 YNFKEQ. J lost 7 bases, V lost 2 bases, and 9 bases had no gene match. CDR3 sequence reads: CASSQSTGLAGSEQYF. The CDR3 nucleotides are TGTGCCAGCAGCCAAAGTACCGGACTAGCGGGATCTGAGCAGTACTTC.

This clonotype was observed a handful of times. The CDR3 protein is CASSQLPLIGEQFF. The CDR3 nucleotides read TGTGCCAGCAGCCAACTCCCCTTGATTGGTGAGCAGTTCTTC. The chain links TRBV3-1 to TRBJ2-1; D uncertain. The CDR3 contains 14 residues. Deletions cut 2 bases from V and 9 bases from J, with 14 bases between. Per germline, CDR1 LGHDT and CDR2 YNNKEL (reference sequence).